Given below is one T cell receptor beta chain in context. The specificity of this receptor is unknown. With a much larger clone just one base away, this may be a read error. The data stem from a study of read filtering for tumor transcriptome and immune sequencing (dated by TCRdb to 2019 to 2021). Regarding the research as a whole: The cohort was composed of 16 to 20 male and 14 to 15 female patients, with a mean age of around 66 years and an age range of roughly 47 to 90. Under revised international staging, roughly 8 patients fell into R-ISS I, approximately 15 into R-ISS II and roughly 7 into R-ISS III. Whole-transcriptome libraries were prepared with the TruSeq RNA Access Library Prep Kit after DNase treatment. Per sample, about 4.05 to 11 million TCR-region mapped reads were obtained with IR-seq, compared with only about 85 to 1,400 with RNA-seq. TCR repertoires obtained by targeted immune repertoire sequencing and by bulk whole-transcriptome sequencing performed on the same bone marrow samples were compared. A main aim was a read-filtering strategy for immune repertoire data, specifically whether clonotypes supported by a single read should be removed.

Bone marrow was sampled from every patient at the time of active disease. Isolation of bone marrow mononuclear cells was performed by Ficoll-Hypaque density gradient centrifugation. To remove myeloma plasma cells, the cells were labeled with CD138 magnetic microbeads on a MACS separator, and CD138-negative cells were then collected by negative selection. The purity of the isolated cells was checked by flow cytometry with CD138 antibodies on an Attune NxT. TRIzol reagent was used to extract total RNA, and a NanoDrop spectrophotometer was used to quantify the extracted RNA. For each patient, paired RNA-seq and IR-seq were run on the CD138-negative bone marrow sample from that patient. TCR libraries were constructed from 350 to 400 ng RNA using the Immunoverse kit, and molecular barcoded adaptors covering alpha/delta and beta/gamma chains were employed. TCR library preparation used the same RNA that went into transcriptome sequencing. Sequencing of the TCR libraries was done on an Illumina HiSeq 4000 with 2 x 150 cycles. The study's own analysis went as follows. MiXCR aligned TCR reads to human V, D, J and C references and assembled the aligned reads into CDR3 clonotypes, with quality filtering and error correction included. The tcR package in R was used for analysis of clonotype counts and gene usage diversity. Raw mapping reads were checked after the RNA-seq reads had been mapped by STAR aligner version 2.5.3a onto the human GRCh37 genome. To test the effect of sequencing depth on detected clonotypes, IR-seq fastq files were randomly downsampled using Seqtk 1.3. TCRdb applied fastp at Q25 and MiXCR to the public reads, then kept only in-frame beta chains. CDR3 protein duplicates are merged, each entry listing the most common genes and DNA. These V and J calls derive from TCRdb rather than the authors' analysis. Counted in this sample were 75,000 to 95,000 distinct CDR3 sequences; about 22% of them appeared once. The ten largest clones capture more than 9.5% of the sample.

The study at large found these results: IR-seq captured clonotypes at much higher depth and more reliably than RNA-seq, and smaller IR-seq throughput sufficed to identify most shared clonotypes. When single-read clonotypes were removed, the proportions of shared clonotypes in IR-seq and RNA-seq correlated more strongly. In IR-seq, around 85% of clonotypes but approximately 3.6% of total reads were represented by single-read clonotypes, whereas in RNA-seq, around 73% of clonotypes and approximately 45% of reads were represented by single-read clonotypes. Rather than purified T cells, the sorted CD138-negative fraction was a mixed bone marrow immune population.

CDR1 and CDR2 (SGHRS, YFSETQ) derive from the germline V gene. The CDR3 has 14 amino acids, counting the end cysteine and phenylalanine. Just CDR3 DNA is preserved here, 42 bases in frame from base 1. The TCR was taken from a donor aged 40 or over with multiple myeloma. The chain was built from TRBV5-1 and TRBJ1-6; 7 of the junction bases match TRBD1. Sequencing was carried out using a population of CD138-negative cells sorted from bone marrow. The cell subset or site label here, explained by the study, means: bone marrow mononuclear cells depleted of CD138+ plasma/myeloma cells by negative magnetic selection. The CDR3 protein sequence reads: CASSRGTERPEASF. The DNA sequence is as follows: TGCGCCAGCAGCCGTGGGACAGAACGTCCTGAAGCTTCCTTT.